The 27 T cell receptor beta chains given below trace back to one sample, sequenced in a study of cytomegalovirus exposure and HLA in healthy donors. Clones were sequenced by immunoSEQ multiplex PCR, and TCRdb holds only the in-frame ones, with some missing. The table has more than 100,000 clones, more than 75% seen once. Sequencing was carried out using PBMCs. These TCRs come from a woman aged 18-29 years in good health and CMV-seropositive.

This clone has just a few counts. The V call is TRBV6-1, the J call TRBJ2-7; the match to TRBD1 covers 8 bases. The J segment lost 6 bases and the V segment lost 2 bases, leaving 6 bases of the junction unmatched. CDR3 length equals 14 residues. From germline, CDR1 is MNHNS and CDR2 SASEGT. CDR3 loop: CASSEQGASGEQYF. The CDR3 DNA is TGTGCCAGCAGTGAACAGGGGGCGTCGGGCGAGCAGTACTTC.

This clone was seen once. The J gene is TRBJ2-7, the V gene TRBV29-1; 12 nucleotides line up with TRBD1. The CDR3 covers 13 residues. The V segment lost 7 bases and the J segment 7 bases; nucleotides outside the gene matches: 8. Germline values: CDR1 SQVTM, CDR2 ANQGSEA. CDR3 in DNA: TGCAGCGCCGTCCGGGACAGGGGGCAAGAGCAGTACTTC. Protein: CSAVRDRGQEQYF.

This sequence joins TRBV18 and TRBJ2-1; D gene ambiguous. The CDR3 length is 13 residues. Germline CDR1 is KGHSH and CDR2 is LQKENI. V was shortened by 3 bases and J by 6 bases, with 9 bases between the two germline ends. The DNA for the CDR3 is TGTGCCAGCTCACCCACAAGAGGCAATGAGCAGTTCTTC. Its protein product is CASSPTRGNEQFF.

The V gene is TRBV5-1, the J gene TRBJ1-3, with D perhaps TRBD1 (6 bases). Germline-derived CDR1 and CDR2 are SGHRS and YFSETQ. The CDR3 has 17 amino acids. Trimming stripped 1 base from V and 1 base from J, with 15 bases between. CDR3 residues: CASSLITGQGSGNTIYF. The CDR3 nucleotides read TGCGCCAGCAGCTTGATCACAGGGCAGGGGTCTGGAAACACCATATATTTT.

This clone was picked up one time. The V and J genes are TRBV19 and TRBJ2-4; no definite D call. CDR1 and CDR2 from the germline V gene are LNHDA and SQIVND (reference sequence). This CDR3 is 14 amino acids long. V was trimmed by 3 bases and J by 0 bases, leaving 6 bases between them. The CDR3 loop reads CASSIAVAKNIQYF. Here the CDR3 DNA reads TGTGCCAGTAGTATTGCAGTAGCCAAAAACATTCAGTACTTC. Supplemented by reference TRBV19 and TRBJ2-4, the full variable domain reads DGGITQSPKYLFRKEGQNVTLSCEQNLNHDAMYWYRQDPGQGLRLIYYSQIVNDFQKGDIAEGYSVSREKKESFPLTVTSAQKNPTAFYLCASSIAVAKNIQYFGAGTRLSVL.

The chain is built from TRBV7-2 and TRBJ2-5; the match to TRBD1 covers 8 bases. The CDR3 has 14 residues. The germline V gene encodes CDR1 SGHTA and CDR2 FQGNSA. J gave up 5 bases and V 5 bases, and 7 bases lay outside the gene matches. In nucleotides, the CDR3 is TGTGCCAGCAGCCGGGCCGGGGACAGGGAGACCCAGTACTTC. Protein: CASSRAGDRETQYF.

The CDR3 region has the DNA TGTGCCTGGAGTGTAGCGGTCTATGGCTACACCTTC. The encoded protein is CAWSVAVYGYTF. The chain combines TRBV30 with TRBJ1-2; no clear D gene. This CDR3 comprises 12 residues. Trimming removed 0 bases at V and 4 bases at J, with 6 bases between. Germline CDR1 GTSNPN, CDR2 SVGIG (reference sequence).

The chain uses TRBV28 and TRBJ1-1, with TRBD1 as a possible D gene (5 bases). CDR3 length: 15 residues. The germline V gene has CDR1 MDHEN and CDR2 SYDVKM. Trimming took 6 bases from V and 1 from J, leaving 15 bases between them. The CDR3 loop reads CASSLAGGGNTEAFF. The DNA of the CDR3 is TGTGCCAGCAGCCTCGCCGGGGGAGGGAACACTGAAGCTTTCTTT.

This CDR3 is CASSKLAGGPGEQFF. CDR3 DNA: TGCGCCAGCAGCAAACTAGCGGGGGGGCCAGGGGAGCAGTTCTTC. V usage is TRBV5-1 and J usage is TRBJ2-1, with TRBD2 matching 13 bases. This CDR3 comprises 15 residues. Germline CDR1 SGHRS, CDR2 YFSETQ. V was pared by 4 bases and J by 10 bases, with 8 bases of the junction left unmatched.

V usage is TRBV7-8 and J usage is TRBJ1-2; D might be TRBD1 (5 bases). The V end was cut by 5 bases, the J end by 2 bases, with 12 bases between. The CDR3 consists of 14 residues. CDR1 SGHVS and CDR2 FQNEAQ come from the germline V gene. Here the CDR3 reads CASSLGTANYGYTF. CDR3 sequence (DNA): TGTGCCAGCAGCCTAGGGACTGCAAACTATGGCTACACCTTC.

The J gene is TRBJ2-6, the V gene TRBV19; D gene ambiguous. The CDR3 spans 15 residues. The V gene's germline CDR1 is LNHDA and CDR2 SQIVND (reference sequence). V was cut by 6 bases and J by 0 bases, with 9 bases left in between. CDR3 amino acids: CASSLSYSGANVLTF. DNA for the CDR3: TGTGCCAGTAGCCTCTCCTACTCTGGGGCCAACGTCCTGACTTTC.

This clone appeared a single time. The V and J genes are TRBV18 and TRBJ1-1; TRBD1 matches 8 bases. Per the germline V gene, CDR1 is KGHSH and CDR2 is LQKENI. This CDR3 is 14 amino acids long. The trim removed 11 bases at V and 3 bases at J, leaving 11 bases unmatched. CDR3 region: CAGKGTGGYTEAFF. In DNA form, the CDR3 reads TGTGCCGGGAAGGGGACAGGCGGGTACACTGAAGCTTTCTTT.

The V and J genes are TRBV19 and TRBJ1-1; 7 nucleotides line up with TRBD1. The V gene's germline CDR1 is LNHDA and CDR2 SQIVND (reference sequence). The CDR3 has 16 residues. After removal of 6 bases from V and 1 base from J, the junction contained 11 bases not matched to a gene. Here the CDR3 reads CASRERQGSGNTEAFF. The CDR3, as DNA: TGTGCCAGTAGAGAGCGACAGGGATCAGGGAACACTGAAGCTTTCTTT.

The rearrangement joins TRBV5-1 to TRBJ1-6; D not certain. The germline V gene encodes CDR1 SGHRS and CDR2 YFSETQ. V lost 3 bases to trimming and J lost 6 bases, with 10 bases between them. The CDR3 is made up of 14 amino acids. The CDR3 DNA follows: TGCGCCAGCAGCTACCAGGCCTCTAATTCACCCCTCCACTTT. Amino acids: CASSYQASNSPLHF.

This sequence joins TRBV4-3 and TRBJ2-7, with a possible D match to TRBD2 (6 bases). The CDR3 totals 13 residues. The germline V gene encodes CDR1 LGHNA and CDR2 YSLEER. The V and J ends lost 3 bases and 3 bases respectively, with 9 bases between them. The CDR3 coding sequence is TGCGCCAGCAGCCACGGGGGAGACTACGAGCAGTACTTC. This encodes CASSHGGDYEQYF.

The chain combines TRBV5-1 with TRBJ1-2; the match to TRBD1 covers 8 bases. This CDR3 is built from 14 residues. Germline lookup yields CDR1 SGHRS and CDR2 YFSETQ. V shed 0 bases, J shed 6 bases, and the junction held 4 bases outside the gene matches. CDR3 region: CASSLGGQDDGYTF. In nucleotides, the CDR3 is TGCGCCAGCAGCTTGGGGGGACAGGACGATGGCTACACCTTC.

The chain carries TRBV9 and TRBJ2-3; D might be TRBD1 (7 bases). V dropped 0 bases and J dropped 6 bases, with 17 bases sitting between them. The CDR3 spans 16 residues. From germline, CDR1 is SGDLS and CDR2 YYNGEE. CDR3 amino acids: CASSVVGGGGQDTQYF. CDR3 bases: TGTGCCAGCAGCGTAGTGGGTGGAGGGGGCCAGGATACGCAGTATTTT.

This clone has only a few counts. CDR3 sequence: CANKDREGTEAFF. The CDR3, as DNA: TGTGCCAACAAGGACAGGGAAGGGACTGAAGCTTTCTTT. The chain joins TRBV10-3 to TRBJ1-1, with TRBD1 identical over 8 bases. V lost 10 bases to trimming and J lost 5 bases; unmatched junction nucleotides: 9. The CDR3 covers 13 residues. Germline V gene sequence: CDR1 ENHRY, CDR2 SYGVKD.

The genes are TRBV7-2 and TRBJ1-2; D remains unclear. V dropped 7 bases and J dropped 4 bases, with 16 bases sitting between them. Germline V gene data show CDR1 as SGHTA and CDR2 as FQGNSA. CDR3 length equals 14 residues. The CDR3 sequence: CASTPFGQIYGYTF. As DNA, the CDR3 is TGTGCCAGCACCCCTTTTGGGCAGATCTATGGCTACACCTTC.

In its sample, this clone was seen once. The chain employs TRBV28 and TRBJ1-2; tentative D call: TRBD1 (6 bases). The CDR3 covers 15 residues. Trimming took 3 bases from V and 4 from J, leaving 15 bases between them. The V gene's germline CDR1 is MDHEN and CDR2 SYDVKM. CDR3 sequence reads: CASSLGAGLSYGYTF. The CDR3 nucleotides are TGTGCCAGCAGTTTGGGGGCGGGTCTATCCTATGGCTACACCTTC.

This chain joins TRBV5-1 and TRBJ2-2; 10 nucleotides match TRBD2. The germline gives CDR1 SGHRS, CDR2 YFSETQ. The CDR3 loop spans 16 amino acids. After removal of 4 bases from V and 6 bases from J, the junction contained 9 bases not matched to a gene. The DNA of the CDR3 is TGCGCCAGCAGCGACGGACTAGCGGACGTTCCCGGGGAGCTGTTTTTT. Translating it yields CASSDGLADVPGELFF.

This clone was found once. J is TRBJ2-1 and V is TRBV2, with 7 bases matching TRBD1. CDR1 and CDR2 (germline): SNHLY, FYNNEI. With V trimmed by 11 bases and J by 6 bases, 10 bases remained unmatched. CDR3 length: 13 amino acids. The CDR3 coding sequence is TGTGCCGCCGGACAGGAGGTTGGCAATGAGCAGTTCTTC. Translation gives CAAGQEVGNEQFF.

In the case of this clone: The identical CDR3 is also encoded by other nucleotide sequences in the sample. The rearrangement links TRBV13 to TRBJ1-1; no firm D call. This CDR3 contains 12 residues. Trimming took off 5 bases at V and 11 bases at J, with 15 bases between the two ends. The germline V gene encodes CDR1 PRHDT and CDR2 FYEKMQ (reference sequence). The CDR3 DNA reads TGTGCCAGCAGCACGAGCCCGGGAAGGGCTTTCTTT. Its protein product is CASSTSPGRAFF.

The table lists this clone with a count of one. The sample carries other DNA sequences with the same CDR3. This chain uses TRBV9 with TRBJ2-2, with 7 positions matching TRBD1. The V segment lost 2 bases and the J segment 2 bases; nucleotides outside the gene matches: 3. The germline V gene encodes CDR1 SGDLS and CDR2 YYNGEE. This CDR3 is built from 15 residues. The CDR3 nucleotides are TGTGCCAGCAGCGTTGGGACAGCTAACACCGGGGAGCTGTTTTTT. Protein: CASSVGTANTGELFF. The variable domain in full, with the rest retrieved from reference TRBV9 and TRBJ2-2, is DSGVTQTPKHLITATGQRVTLRCSPRSGDLSVYWYQQSLDQGLQFLIQYYNGEERAKGNILERFSAQQFPDLHSELNLSSLELGDSALYFCASSVGTANTGELFFGEGSRLTVL.

The chain is built from TRBV5-1 and TRBJ1-6, with D perhaps TRBD1 (5 bases). Germline assignment: CDR1 SGHRS and CDR2 YFSETQ. The CDR3 loop spans 16 amino acids. The V end lost 2 bases, the J end lost 7 bases, and 16 bases lay between the germline ends. As DNA, the CDR3 is TGCGCCAGCAGCTTATACTTTGGGACTGTGAATTCACCCCTCCACTTT. Encoded protein: CASSLYFGTVNSPLHF.

This clone was observed a handful of times. The V and J genes are TRBV4-2 and TRBJ1-2, with TRBD1 identical over 7 bases. V lost 0 bases and J lost 4; bases outside the gene matches: 5. The CDR3 has 15 residues. From germline, CDR1 is LGHNA and CDR2 YNFKEQ. For the CDR3, the DNA is TGTGCCAGCAGCCAAGATCGGGGGACAGCCTATGGCTACACCTTC. The encoded protein is CASSQDRGTAYGYTF.

Details on this clone: The junction differs from germline at one of its ends, possibly a read error. The chain uses TRBV11-3 and TRBJ1-2; D perhaps matches TRBD1 (6 bases). This CDR3 comprises 15 residues. Germline CDR1 is SGHNT and CDR2 is YENEEA. DNA for the CDR3: TGTGCCAGCAGCCTAGACGTGGACAGTCTCTATGGCTACACCTTC. Amino acids: CASSLDVDSLYGYTF.